This TCR beta chain was found in a study of blood T cell repertoires in COVID-19. Study background: Specimens from acute and convalescent COVID-19 originated in the United States, Italy and Spain.

CDR3 length equals 15 residues. V lost 2 bases to trimming and J lost 6 bases; unmatched junction nucleotides: 8. From germline, CDR1 is ENHRY and CDR2 SYGVKD. Authors' methods: Amplification from reference gene primers served as the basis for estimated nucleated cell counts. TCRdb's table, derived via immunoSEQ multiplex PCR, lists solely in-frame clones and lacks some. V, J and clone size reflect that table, while D and trimming were determined from the DNA. The sample includes over 250,000 clones, over 70% seen only once; the top ten take roughly 10%. This receptor was taken from a woman in her seventies with COVID-19, enrolled during active disease. Sequencing was carried out using peripheral blood. The chain has TRBV10-3 and TRBJ2-7; 9 bases agree with TRBD1. This CDR3 is CAISEEGQGRREQYF. CDR3 nucleotide sequence: TGTGCCATCAGTGAGGAGGGACAGGGACGACGCGAGCAGTACTTC.